This T cell receptor beta chain was captured in a study of T cells in localized non-small cell lung cancer. CDR1 is LNHDA, CDR2 SQIVND, per germline (reference sequence). This CDR3 spans 14 amino acids. The method was immunoSEQ multiplex PCR; TCRdb's version includes in-frame clones alone and lacks a portion of them. The profile shows thousands of clones, about two fifths of them singletons. The clonotype was recovered from a male donor aged 60 or over with stage II squamous cell lung carcinoma. The sequenced sample was lung tumor tissue, obtained before any cancer treatment. The chain uses TRBV19 and TRBJ1-4; 7 bases align to TRBD1. DNA for the CDR3: TGTGCAGACTACCGAGGAGACAGGGAAGAAAAACTGTTTTTT. Translating gives CADYRGDREEKLFF.